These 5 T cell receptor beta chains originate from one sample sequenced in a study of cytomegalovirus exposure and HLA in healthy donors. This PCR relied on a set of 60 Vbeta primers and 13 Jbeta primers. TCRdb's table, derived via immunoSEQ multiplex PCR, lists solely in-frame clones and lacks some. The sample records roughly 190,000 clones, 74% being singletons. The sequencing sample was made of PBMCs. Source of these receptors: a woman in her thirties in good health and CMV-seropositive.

The CDR3 sequence: CASRPGIANTEAFF. The CDR3 nucleotides read TGTGCCAGCAGACCAGGGATAGCGAACACTGAAGCTTTCTTT. J is TRBJ1-1 and V is TRBV2, with a weak D call TRBD1 (5 bases). Trimming removed 6 bases from V and 1 base from J, with 12 bases in between. Germline CDR1 is SNHLY and CDR2 is FYNNEI. The CDR3 is 14 residues long.

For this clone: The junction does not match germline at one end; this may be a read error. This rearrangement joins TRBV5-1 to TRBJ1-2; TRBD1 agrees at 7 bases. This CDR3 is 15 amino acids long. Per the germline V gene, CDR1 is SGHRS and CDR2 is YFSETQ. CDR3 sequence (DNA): TGCGCCAGCAGCTTGGAAGGTGTAGGGGGCTATGGCTGCACCTTC. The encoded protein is CASSLEGVGGYGCTF.

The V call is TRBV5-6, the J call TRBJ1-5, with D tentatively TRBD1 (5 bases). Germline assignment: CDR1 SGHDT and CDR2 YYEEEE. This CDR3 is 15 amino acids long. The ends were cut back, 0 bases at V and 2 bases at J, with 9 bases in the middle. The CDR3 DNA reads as TGTGCCAGCAGCTTGGACCAAGGGGGCAATCAGCCCCAGCATTTT. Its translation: CASSLDQGGNQPQHF.

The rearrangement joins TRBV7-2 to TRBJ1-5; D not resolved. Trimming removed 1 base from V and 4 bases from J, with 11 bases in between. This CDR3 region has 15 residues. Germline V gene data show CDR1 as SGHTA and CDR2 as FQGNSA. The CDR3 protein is CASSLVTGENQPQHF. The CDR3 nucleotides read TGTGCCAGCAGCTTAGTCACCGGGGAGAATCAGCCCCAGCATTTT.

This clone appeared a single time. The CDR3 DNA reads as TGTGCCAGCAGTCCAGGGGGTGCCACCGGGGAGCTGTTTTTT. Protein product: CASSPGGATGELFF. The chain combines TRBV6-1 with TRBJ2-2, with 7 bases fitting TRBD1. The germline CDR1 and CDR2 sequences are MNHNS and SASEGT. J lost 4 bases, V lost 5 bases, and 4 bases had no gene match. The CDR3 extends over 14 amino acids.